These 12 T cell receptor beta chains were all obtained from the same sample, sequenced in a study of neurological immune-mediated disorders. TCRdb ran MiXCR on the 5' RACE reads and lists one entry per CDR3 protein. Found here are about 19,000 distinct CDR3 sequences, less than 3.5% of them singletons; the top ten hold approximately 5%. The sample consisted of PBMCs. These receptors all come from a woman under 30 with multiple sclerosis.

The sample holds many counts of this clonotype. The chain recombines TRBV5-1 with TRBJ2-7; 12 bases line up with TRBD1. Germline-derived CDR1 and CDR2 are SGHRS and YFSETQ. The CDR3 loop spans 15 amino acids. V lost 3 bases to trimming and J lost 6 bases; unmatched junction nucleotides: 7. The CDR3 loop reads CASSSQPGQGAEQYV. Here the CDR3 DNA reads TGCGCCAGCAGCTCCCAACCGGGACAGGGGGCCGAGCAGTACGTC.

The chain joins TRBV25-1 to TRBJ2-3; D possibly uses TRBD1 or TRBD2 (6 bases each). This CDR3 contains 15 residues. Germline-derived CDR1 and CDR2 are MGHDK and SYGVNS. V shed 5 bases and J shed 3 bases, with 15 bases lying between them. In DNA form, the CDR3 reads TGTGCCAGCAGTATCGAGGGGGGAATGACAGATACGCAGTATTTT. This translates into CASSIEGGMTDTQYF.

This clonotype was seen repeatedly, ten times or more. CDR3 in DNA: TGTGCCAGCAGTTACCTATGGCAGAACCCTAACTATGGCTACACCTTC. It specifies CASSYLWQNPNYGYTF. This chain uses TRBV6-5 with TRBJ1-2; D remains ambiguous. This CDR3 region has 16 residues. Trimming left V 2 bases short and J 0 bases short, with 13 bases between. Germline V gene data show CDR1 as MNHEY and CDR2 as SVGAGI.

This clonotype is labeled as medium-sized. The chain carries TRBV9 and TRBJ1-2, with a possible D match to TRBD1 (5 bases). There are 12 residues in the CDR3. Trimming shortened V by 3 bases and J by 8 bases, and 11 bases separated the two germline ends. Per germline, CDR1 SGDLS and CDR2 YYNGEE. The CDR3 sequence is CASSDQGWGYTF. The CDR3 nucleotides read TGTGCCAGCAGCGACCAGGGATGGGGCTACACCTTC. Filled out from reference TRBV9 and TRBJ1-2, the complete variable domain reads DSGVTQTPKHLITATGQRVTLRCSPRSGDLSVYWYQQSLDQGLQFLIQYYNGEERAKGNILERFSAQQFPDLHSELNLSSLELGDSALYFCASSDQGWGYTFGSGTRLTVV.

This clonotype occurred many times. This chain connects TRBV28 to TRBJ1-6, with TRBD1 as a possible D gene (6 bases). This CDR3 contains 16 residues. Germline V CDR1 and CDR2: MDHEN, SYDVKM. Trimming shortened V by 2 bases and J by 8 bases, and 16 bases separated the two germline ends. The CDR3 is CASSLDPGALDSPLHF. The CDR3 bases are TGTGCCAGCAGTTTAGATCCGGGGGCTTTGGATTCACCCCTCCACTTT.

This clonotype was detected ten times or more. The rearrangement links TRBV29-1 to TRBJ2-3, with D tentatively TRBD1 (6 bases). V was cut by 4 bases and J by 2 bases, with 13 bases left in between. CDR1 is SQVTM and CDR2 is ANQGSEA in the germline V gene. CDR3 length: 14 amino acids. The CDR3 sequence is CSVGSGQLTDTQYF. The DNA of the CDR3 is TGCAGCGTTGGTTCGGGACAACTCACAGATACGCAGTATTTT.

This clonotype was counted at least ten times. The junction departs from germline at one end; a sequencing error may be responsible. The rearrangement uses TRBV24-1 and TRBJ1-2; no clear D gene. The CDR3 runs to 11 residues. CDR1 and CDR2 (germline): KGHDR, SFDVKD. CDR3 loop: CATSGGYGYTF. DNA for the CDR3: TGTGCCACAAGTGGAGGGTATGGCTACACCTTC.

In this sample, this clonotype turned up many times. This sequence joins TRBV7-2 and TRBJ2-1; 11 bases agree with TRBD2. Trimming cost V 1 base and J 9 bases; bases outside gene matches: 8. Germline CDR1 reads SGHTA; CDR2 reads FQGNSA. This CDR3 is built from 16 residues. The CDR3 nucleotides are TGTGCCAGCAGCTTAGGGAGTACTAGCGGGAGTGGTGAGCAGTTCTTC. As protein: CASSLGSTSGSGEQFF.

Ten or more counts support this clonotype. J is TRBJ2-2 and V is TRBV12-3 or TRBV12-4, with D maybe TRBD2 (6 bases). V was cut by 6 bases and J by 4 bases, with 12 bases left in between. This CDR3 is built from 14 residues. The CDR3 bases are TGTGCCAGCAGACTAACCGGGGGCACCGGGGAGCTGTTTTTT. Amino acids: CASRLTGGTGELFF.

This clonotype occurred many times. The chain is built from TRBV10-3 and TRBJ2-2, with 12 bases identical to TRBD2. Germline CDR1 reads ENHRY; CDR2 reads SYGVKD. The CDR3 spans 20 residues. V was clipped by 0 bases and J by 0 bases; unmatched bases: 8. CDR3 in amino acids: CAISESPTSGSTANTGELFF. The CDR3 DNA reads TGTGCCATCAGTGAGTCGCCGACTAGCGGGAGTACGGCGAACACCGGGGAGCTGTTTTTT.

This clonotype was found many times. The genes are TRBV7-2 and TRBJ1-4; D remains unclear. V lost 1 base and J 2 bases, leaving 8 bases between the germline ends. CDR1 is SGHTA and CDR2 is FQGNSA in the germline V gene. CDR3 length: 15 amino acids. CDR3 nucleotides: TGTGCCAGCAGCTTAGTTGGGCGGACTAATGAAAAACTGTTTTTT. The encoded protein is CASSLVGRTNEKLFF.

The sample holds many counts of this clonotype. The rearrangement joins TRBV3-1 to TRBJ1-1; 7 nucleotides line up with TRBD1. The CDR3 spans 16 residues. Germline lookup yields CDR1 LGHDT and CDR2 YNNKEL (reference sequence). Losses at the gene ends were 1 base for V and 3 bases for J; bases not matched to a gene: 8. CDR3 bases: TGTGCCAGCAGCCAAGTATCAGGGGGACCCTACACTGAAGCTTTCTTT. Its translation: CASSQVSGGPYTEAFF.